The 2 T cell receptor beta chains reported below all come from one sample, sequenced in a study of control samples from healthy donors and cancer patients. Sequenced by immunoSEQ multiplex PCR; TCRdb stores in-frame clones only, minus some. Of roughly 100,000 clones detected, approximately 86% appear once; the ten largest clones hold 1.3%. Input material: blood. These TCRs come from a woman aged 50 to 60 in good health.

The rearrangement uses TRBV19 and TRBJ2-5; possible D gene TRBD1, 5 bases. Trimming stripped 3 bases from V and 5 bases from J, with 19 bases between. Germline lookup yields CDR1 LNHDA and CDR2 SQIVND (reference sequence). The CDR3 sequence is 16 residues long. The CDR3 region is CASSMDVGAAKETQYF. CDR3 DNA: TGTGCCAGTAGTATGGATGTTGGGGCCGCCAAGGAGACCCAGTACTTC.

The chain links TRBV19 to TRBJ2-7; possible D gene TRBD2, 6 bases. This CDR3 contains 15 residues. Trimming removed 2 bases at V and 1 base at J, with 12 bases between. Germline V lookup: CDR1 LNHDA, CDR2 SQIVND (reference sequence). The CDR3 DNA reads as TGTGCCAGTAGTATAACGGTGGGAGGTTCCTACGAGCAGTACTTC. It specifies CASSITVGGSYEQYF.